This TCR beta chain was recorded in a study of CD8 T cells in Susac syndrome. Whole-study results and caveats: It was acknowledged by the study that relatively few individuals were included in its TCR sequencing and HLA analysis.

With random hexamers, about 0.5 to 1 ug RNA was reverse transcribed. Amplification of the TCR beta CDR3 was carried out by immunoSEQ multiplex PCR, which spanned a total of 54 Vbeta and 13 Jbeta segments. TCRdb used MiXCR to reprocess the immunoSEQ multiplex PCR reads, holding one entry per CDR3 protein. The top ten hold around 0.07% of the sample, which has approximately 270,000 distinct CDR3 sequences, approximately 92% seen once. The authors sequenced TCR beta from blood CD8+ and CD4+ T cells. Relapsing-remitting disease, either stable or active, was present in the multiple sclerosis controls, who were treatment-naive patients. With regard to this clonotype: Its antigen is undetermined.

The clonotype comes from a human donor with multiple sclerosis. Sequenced material: CD4+ T cells from PBMCs.

The CDR3 DNA reads as TGTGCCATCAGTGAGGGTCACAGGGGCGGAGGCTACACCTTC. This gives the protein CAISEGHRGGGYTF. The chain employs TRBV10-3 and TRBJ1-2; TRBD1 aligns across 7 bases. Germline trimming cut 2 bases from V and 8 bases from J; bases unmatched to any gene: 8. CDR1 is ENHRY and CDR2 is SYGVKD in the germline V gene. The CDR3 sequence is 14 residues long.